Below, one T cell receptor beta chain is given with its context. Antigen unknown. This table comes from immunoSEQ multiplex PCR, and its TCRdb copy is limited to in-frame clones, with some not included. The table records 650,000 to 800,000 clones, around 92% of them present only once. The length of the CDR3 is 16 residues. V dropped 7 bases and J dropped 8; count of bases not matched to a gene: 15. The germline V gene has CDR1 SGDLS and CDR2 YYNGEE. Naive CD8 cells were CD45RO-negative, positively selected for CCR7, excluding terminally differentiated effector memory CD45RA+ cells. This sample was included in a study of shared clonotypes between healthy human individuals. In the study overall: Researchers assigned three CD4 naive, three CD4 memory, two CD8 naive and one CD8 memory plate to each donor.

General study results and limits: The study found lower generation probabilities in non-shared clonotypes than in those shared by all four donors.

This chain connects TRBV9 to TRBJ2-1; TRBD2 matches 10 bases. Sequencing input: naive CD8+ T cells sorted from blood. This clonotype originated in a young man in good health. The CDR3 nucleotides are TGTGCCAGCGACTTAAGCGGGAGGGGATATGGGGATGAGCAGTTCTTC. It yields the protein CASDLSGRGYGDEQFF. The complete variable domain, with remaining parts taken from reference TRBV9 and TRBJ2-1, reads DSGVTQTPKHLITATGQRVTLRCSPRSGDLSVYWYQQSLDQGLQFLIQYYNGEERAKGNILERFSAQQFPDLHSELNLSSLELGDSALYFCASDLSGRGYGDEQFFGPGTRLTVL.